The 14 T cell receptor beta chains presented below share a single source sample, sequenced in a study of molecular identifiers for immune sequencing clone quantification. One entry per CDR3 protein results from TCRdb running MiXCR on the PCR reads. Here the sample spans hundreds of thousands of distinct CDR3 sequences, 25% being singletons. Input material: naive CD8+ T cells from blood, with Jurkat cell RNA spiked in. Regarding subset: FACS-sorted CD8+CD4-CCR7+CD45RA+ naive T cells. These receptor sequences come from a human donor in good health. Some libraries in this study had Jurkat cell RNA spiked in.

About this clonotype: An end of the junction differs from the germline gene, which may be a read error. The V call is TRBV12-5, the J call TRBJ1-2; 7 bases are a match to TRBD1. The CDR3 runs to 12 residues. The germline V gene encodes CDR1 LGHNT and CDR2 FRNRAP. The DNA of the CDR3 is TGTGCTAGTGGGACAGGGCTCGCTGGCTACGCCTTC. Residues: CASGTGLAGYAF.

This clonotype was counted many times. J is TRBJ1-5 and V is TRBV28, with D tentatively TRBD1 (5 bases). Trimming shortened V by 4 bases and J by 0 bases, and 10 bases separated the two germline ends. From germline, CDR1 is MDHEN and CDR2 SYDVKM. The CDR3 has 15 residues. The CDR3 region has the DNA TGTGCCAGCAGTTACCAGGGATCTAGCAATCAGCCCCAGCATTTT. It yields the protein CASSYQGSSNQPQHF. The full variable domain, with the rest looked up from reference TRBV28 and TRBJ1-5, is DVKVTQSSRYLVKRTGEKVFLECVQDMDHENMFWYRQDPGLGLRLIYFSYDVKMKEKGDIPEGYSVSREKKERFSLILESASTNQTSMYLCASSYQGSSNQPQHFGDGTRLSIL.

This rearrangement joins TRBV6-5 to TRBJ2-1; 7 nucleotides agree with TRBD2. Germline-derived CDR1 and CDR2 are MNHEY and SVGAGI. The CDR3 contains 15 residues. Germline trimming cut 4 bases from V and 7 bases from J; bases unmatched to any gene: 10. The CDR3 nucleotides read TGTGCCAGCAGTTGGGGACTAAAATCAGCGAATGAGCAGTTCTTC. Encoded protein: CASSWGLKSANEQFF.

This clonotype was found a few times. The chain recombines TRBV7-9 with TRBJ2-5, with TRBD1 matching 7 bases. The CDR3 runs to 19 residues. The junction had 28 bases not matched to a gene; V was cut back by 6 bases and J by 9 bases. Germline assignment: CDR1 SEHNR and CDR2 FQNEAQ (reference sequence). As DNA, the CDR3 is TGTGCCAGCAGTAAACCTCTGGAGGAGGACAGGCCACGCTTCAAGGCCCAGTACTTC. Protein product: CASSKPLEEDRPRFKAQYF.

Comment on this clonotype: The CDR3 does not close with the conserved phenylalanine or tryptophan, likely indicating a read error. The chain uses TRBV3-1 and TRBJ1-3; 10 nucleotides align to TRBD1. The CDR3 is made up of 15 amino acids. V dropped 4 bases and J dropped 4; count of bases not matched to a gene: 4. Germline V gives CDR1 LGHDT, CDR2 YNNKEL (reference sequence). The CDR3 sequence is CASSPGTGDGNTIYL. As DNA, the CDR3 is TGTGCCAGCAGCCCCGGGACAGGGGACGGAAACACCATATATCTT.

V and J are TRBV11-3 and TRBJ2-7, with 8 bases matching TRBD1. The V segment lost 1 base and the J segment 3 bases; nucleotides outside the gene matches: 5. The CDR3 covers 15 residues. The germline gives CDR1 SGHNT, CDR2 YENEEA. CDR3 sequence (DNA): TGTGCCAGCAGCTTAGGGACAGGGATGGACTACGAGCAGTACTTC. This encodes CASSLGTGMDYEQYF.

In the case of this clonotype: Being one base from a much bigger clone, this may be a read error. The chain recombines TRBV20-1 with TRBJ2-2; D remains ambiguous. In germline, CDR1 is DFQATT, CDR2 SNEGSKA (reference sequence). V lost 2 bases, J lost 1 base, and 5 bases lay in between. The CDR3 is 13 residues long. The DNA for the CDR3 is TGCAGTGCTAGACCCGAGAACACCGGGGAGCTGTTTTTT. This codes for CSARPENTGELFF.

This clonotype has only a few counts. The V gene is TRBV12-3 or TRBV12-4, the J gene TRBJ1-1; no clear D gene. The CDR3 is made up of 12 amino acids. Trimming cost V 3 bases and J 6 bases, with 8 bases left between them. The chain's CDR3 is CASSFGPPEAFF. For the CDR3, the DNA is TGTGCCAGCAGTTTTGGGCCTCCTGAAGCTTTCTTT.

The chain joins TRBV20-1 to TRBJ2-7; weak D call: TRBD1 (6 bases). The CDR3 is 16 residues long. The V gene lost 6 bases and the J gene lost 1 base, with 22 bases spanning the gap. Germline lookup yields CDR1 DFQATT and CDR2 SNEGSKA (reference sequence). The CDR3 coding sequence is TGCAGTGCCCCCCTTTATGGGGGCAGGCAATCCTACGAGCAGTACTTC. Encoded protein: CSAPLYGGRQSYEQYF.

The chain employs TRBV20-1 and TRBJ1-1, with TRBD1 matching over 7 bases. The CDR3 has 12 amino acids. V dropped 7 bases and J dropped 7; count of bases not matched to a gene: 9. Per the germline V gene, CDR1 is DFQATT and CDR2 is SNEGSKA (reference sequence). The CDR3 is CSVGQGGIEAFF. The CDR3 DNA reads TGCAGTGTCGGTCAGGGGGGGATTGAAGCTTTCTTT.

This clonotype has ten or more counts. The chain combines TRBV4-1 with TRBJ2-1, with TRBD2 identical over 7 bases. The germline V gene encodes CDR1 MGHRA and CDR2 YSYEKL. The CDR3 totals 15 residues. The V gene end was trimmed by 1 base and the J gene end by 4 bases; junction bases not matched to a gene: 4. This CDR3 is CASSQASGPYNEQFF. In DNA form, the CDR3 reads TGCGCCAGCAGCCAAGCTAGCGGACCATACAATGAGCAGTTCTTC.

V and J are TRBV9 and TRBJ2-5, with TRBD2 matching over 10 bases. The V segment lost 0 bases and the J segment 1 base; nucleotides outside the gene matches: 3. Germline values: CDR1 SGDLS, CDR2 YYNGEE. CDR3 length equals 16 residues. CDR3 nucleotide sequence: TGTGCCAGCAGCGTAGGGGTAGCGGGGGGCCAAGAGACCCAGTACTTC. It codes for CASSVGVAGGQETQYF.

The chain couples TRBV29-1 to TRBJ1-3, with D hard to call. V lost 1 base, J lost 0 bases, and 4 bases lay in between. The CDR3 has 13 amino acids. Germline-derived CDR1 and CDR2 are SQVTM and ANQGSEA. CDR3 protein: CSVEGGSGNTIYF. The CDR3 DNA follows: TGCAGCGTTGAAGGGGGCTCTGGAAACACCATATATTTT. Full variable domain (remainder filled in from reference TRBV29-1 and TRBJ1-3): SAVISQKPSRDICQRGTSLTIQCQVDSQVTMMFWYRQQPGQSLTLIATANQGSEATYESGFVIDKFPISRPNLTFSTLTVSNMSPEDSSIYLCSVEGGSGNTIYFGEGSWLTVV.

The gene calls are TRBV7-9 and TRBJ2-5; D ambiguous. The CDR3 sequence is 15 residues long. Per germline, CDR1 SEHNR and CDR2 FQNEAQ (reference sequence). V lost 1 base and J lost 5, with 14 bases in between. For the CDR3, the DNA is TGTGCCAGCAGCTTAGACTCCGGGCCCGGGGAGACCCAGTACTTC. It yields the protein CASSLDSGPGETQYF.